This T cell receptor (beta chain) derives from a study of shared clonotypes between healthy human individuals. Using immunoSEQ multiplex PCR, the repertoire was profiled, and TCRdb retains in-frame clones only, with some absent. The profile covers just over 2,000,000 clones, with roughly 96% appearing a single time and 0.13% taken by the ten largest. Nashville, Tennessee was home to all donors, each a Caucasian adult. Study-wide results and caveats: A reduction in generation probabilities was seen for non-shared clonotypes relative to those shared by all four donors. The sampled material consisted only of blood, and tissue repertoires are likely to differ.

Of note for this clone: Antigen unknown.

The germline V gene encodes CDR1 MNHNS and CDR2 SASEGT. The CDR3 runs to 15 residues. V was clipped by 5 bases and J by 5 bases; unmatched bases: 6. The chain couples TRBV6-1 to TRBJ2-2, with 9 bases identical to TRBD1. This sequence originates from a young man in good health. Sequenced input: naive CD4+ T cells sorted from blood. Subset of the sample: CD45RA+ positively selected. The CDR3 here is CASSRDRVWTGELFF. The CDR3 bases are TGTGCCAGCAGTAGGGACAGGGTGTGGACCGGGGAGCTGTTTTTT.